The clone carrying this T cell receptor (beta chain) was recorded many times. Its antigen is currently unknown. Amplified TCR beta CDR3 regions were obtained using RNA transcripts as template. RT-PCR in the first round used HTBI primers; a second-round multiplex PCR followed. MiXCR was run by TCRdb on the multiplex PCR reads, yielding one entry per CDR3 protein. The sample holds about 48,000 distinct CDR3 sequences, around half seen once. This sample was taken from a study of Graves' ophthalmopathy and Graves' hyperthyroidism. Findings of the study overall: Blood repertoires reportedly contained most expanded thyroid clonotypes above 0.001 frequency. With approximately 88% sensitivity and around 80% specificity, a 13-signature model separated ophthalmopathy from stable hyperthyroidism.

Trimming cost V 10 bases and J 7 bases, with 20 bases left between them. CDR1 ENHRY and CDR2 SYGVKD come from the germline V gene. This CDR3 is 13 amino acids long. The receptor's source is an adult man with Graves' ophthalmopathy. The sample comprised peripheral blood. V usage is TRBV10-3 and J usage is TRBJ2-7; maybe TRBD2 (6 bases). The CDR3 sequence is CATRWGDPGEQYF. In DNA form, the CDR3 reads TGTGCCACCCGATGGGGGGACCCCGGGGAGCAGTACTTC.